The present TCR beta chain was sequenced within a study of neurological immune-mediated disorders. CDR1 and CDR2 (germline): DFQATT, SNEGSKA (reference sequence). CDR3 size: 12 residues. Deletions cut 1 base from V and 7 bases from J, with 11 bases between. This clonotype occurred a few times. A much larger clone differs from this one at a single base, so this may be a read error. The cDNA was synthesized by means of template-switch 5'RACE, which was carried out with 10-nucleotide random UMIs. TCRdb re-called the 5' RACE reads with MiXCR, one entry per CDR3 protein. There are about 66,000 distinct CDR3 sequences in the sample; 3% to 5% occur only once, and 1% to 1.5% lies in the top ten.

The sequence derives from a man aged 25 to 40 with multiple sclerosis. The chain uses TRBV20-1 and TRBJ2-7, with D possibly being TRBD2 (6 bases). Sequenced sample: PBMCs. CDR3 nucleotide sequence: TGCAGTGCTAGAGGTACCGGAGGGGAGCAGTACTTC. Protein product: CSARGTGGEQYF.